A selection of T cell receptor beta chains follows, all from one sample in a study of regulatory T cells in long-lasting Graves disease. TCRdb used MiXCR to reprocess the multiplex PCR reads, holding one entry per CDR3 protein. The sample shows about 560,000 distinct CDR3 sequences, roughly 15% of them seen only once. The same data also went into a second study, on T cells in Graves' hyperthyroidism and ophthalmopathy.

Sample: peripheral blood mononuclear cells (PBMCs), taken at new diagnosis, from a patient treated with antithyroid drugs. The receptors shown here come from a man younger than 30 with Graves disease. The CDR3 runs from the conserved cysteine through the conserved F or W. Fields, in order: D gene, clone size, CDR3 length, V gene, J gene, CDR3 protein, CDR3 DNA. D genes are given only for firm matches. Size values are once, few and many counts, or a class for expanded clones, and some rows have none.

d_gene: TRBD2
abundance: many
len: 16
v_gene: TRBV12-3/TRBV12-4
j_gene: TRBJ2-5
CDR3aa: CASSSTSGRGIETQYF
CDR3nt: TGTGCCAGCAGTTCCACTAGCGGGAGAGGGATTGAGACCCAGTACTTC

d_gene: TRBD2
abundance: .
len: 15
v_gene: TRBV27
j_gene: TRBJ2-1
CDR3aa: CESRASGSTYNEQFF
CDR3nt: TGTGAATCCAGGGCTAGCGGGAGTACCTACAATGAGCAGTTCTTC

d_gene: TRBD1
abundance: many
len: 14
v_gene: TRBV2
j_gene: TRBJ1-2
CDR3aa: CASSEVGTGYGYTF
CDR3nt: TGTGCCAGCAGTGAAGTGGGGACAGGCTATGGCTACACCTTC

d_gene: .
abundance: .
len: 14
v_gene: TRBV5-1
j_gene: TRBJ1-2
CDR3aa: CASRQAGQNYGYTF
CDR3nt: TGCGCCAGCAGACAAGCCGGACAGAACTATGGCTACACCTTC

d_gene: .
abundance: many
len: 10
v_gene: TRBV20-1
j_gene: TRBJ2-5
CDR3aa: CSASGETQYF
CDR3nt: TGCAGTGCCAGTGGAGAGACCCAGTACTTC

d_gene: TRBD1
abundance: .
len: 15
v_gene: TRBV5-1
j_gene: TRBJ1-3
CDR3aa: CASSLRTGSGNTIYF
CDR3nt: TGCGCCAGCAGCTTACGGACAGGGTCTGGAAACACCATATATTTT

d_gene: .
abundance: .
len: 15
v_gene: TRBV7-9
j_gene: TRBJ1-2
CDR3aa: CASSPTGRTGYGYTF
CDR3nt: TGTGCCAGCAGCCCAACCGGCAGAACTGGCTATGGCTACACCTTC

d_gene: TRBD2
abundance: .
len: 16
v_gene: TRBV5-1
j_gene: TRBJ2-3
CDR3aa: CASSLGSGIGSDTQYF
CDR3nt: TGCGCCAGCAGCTTGGGCAGCGGGATAGGATCAGATACGCAGTATTTT

d_gene: TRBD1
abundance: many
len: 14
v_gene: TRBV10-3
j_gene: TRBJ1-6
CDR3aa: CAISGGQMNSPLHF
CDR3nt: TGTGCCATCAGTGGGGGACAGATGAATTCACCCCTCCACTTT

d_gene: .
abundance: few
len: 14
v_gene: TRBV18
j_gene: TRBJ2-5
CDR3aa: CASSPLGGLETQYF
CDR3nt: TGTGCCAGCTCACCACTAGGGGGTTTGGAGACCCAGTACTTC

d_gene: TRBD2
abundance: many
len: 15
v_gene: TRBV20-1
j_gene: TRBJ2-5
CDR3aa: CSALEAGGPPETQYF
CDR3nt: TGCAGTGCCCTGGAGGCGGGAGGGCCTCCAGAGACCCAGTACTTC